A selection of T cell receptor beta chains follows, all from one sample in a study of blood T cell repertoires in COVID-19. The repertoire was sequenced with immunoSEQ multiplex PCR; TCRdb's copy has only in-frame clones and lacks some. This sample has over 200,000 clones, with under 90% found just once. Material for sequencing was PBMCs or T cells enriched from blood (not recorded which). The receptors here all came from a young man who had recovered from COVID-19. The CDR3 runs from the conserved cysteine through the conserved F or W. Each record gives: J gene, V gene, D gene, CDR3 DNA, CDR3 protein. A D gene is named only where the DNA matches it firmly.

>TRBJ2-7|TRBV9|.
TGTGCCAGCAGCGTAGACGACTTTAACTACGAGCAGTACTTC
CASSVDDFNYEQYF
>TRBJ2-7|TRBV30|.
TGTGCCTCAACGACGGACTTAGTCTCCTACGAGCAGTACTTC
CASTTDLVSYEQYF
>TRBJ2-3|TRBV6-5|.
TGTGCCAGCCGGGAACCCTTGACAGATACGCAGTATTTT
CASREPLTDTQYF
>TRBJ2-7|TRBV5-6|TRBD1
TGTGCCAGCAGCCCGGACAGGAGTCCCTACGAGCAGTACTTC
CASSPDRSPYEQYF
>TRBJ2-7|TRBV12-3/TRBV12-4|TRBD2
TGTGCCAGCAGCGAAATGGGCGGGAGTGGGTACTTC
CASSEMGGSGYF
>TRBJ2-7|TRBV4-1|TRBD2
TGCGCCAGCAGCCATCCGGGACTAGCGGTATACGAGCAGTACTTC
CASSHPGLAVYEQYF
>TRBJ2-5|TRBV9|.
TGTGCCAGCAGCATCGACACGCAAGAGACCCAGTACTTC
CASSIDTQETQYF
>TRBJ1-1|TRBV6-4|.
TGTGCCAGCAGTGAGGGCATAGAGAACACTGAAGCTTTCTTT
CASSEGIENTEAFF
>TRBJ2-2|TRBV6-5|TRBD2
TGTGCCAGCAGTTTTACGGGACTAGCGGCCTCCGGGGAGCTGTTTTTT
CASSFTGLAASGELFF
>TRBJ1-1|TRBV29-1|TRBD1
TGCAGCGTCGTGTGGAAGACAGGGTCCACTGAAGCTTTCTTT
CSVVWKTGSTEAFF
>TRBJ2-2|TRBV2|TRBD2
TGTGCCACCCCCTCACTAGCGGGGGGGGATAATGGGGAGCTGTTTTTT
CATPSLAGGDNGELFF
>TRBJ2-3|TRBV9|.
TGTGCCAGCAGCGTACAGGGCACAGATACGCAGTATTTT
CASSVQGTDTQYF
>TRBJ2-5|TRBV6-4|TRBD2
TGTGCCAGCAGTTGGGGTGGGCTAGCGGGGACCGGTACGGAGACCCAGTACTTC
CASSWGGLAGTGTETQYF
>TRBJ2-7|TRBV20-1|.
TGCAGTGCTCCCCGCTTCGGCGAGCAGTACTTC
CSAPRFGEQYF
>TRBJ1-1|TRBV5-1|.
TGCGCCAGCAGCTTAACGGCAGGCCCTAACACTGAAGCTTTCTTT
CASSLTAGPNTEAFF
>TRBJ1-1|TRBV9|TRBD1
TGTGCCAGCAGCGTAACCGGGACAGCGACTGAAGCTTTCTTT
CASSVTGTATEAFF